This entry concerns a single T cell receptor (beta chain). The target antigen is unknown. The data were obtained in a study of early T cells in non-severe SARS-CoV-2 infection. Study-level information: Bulk RNA from unsorted whole blood was sequenced; chains were unpaired.

V was pared by 8 bases and J by 4 bases, with 17 bases between. There are 14 residues in the CDR3. The V gene's germline CDR1 is MDHEN and CDR2 SYDVKM. General observations from the study: Anti-spike CD8 responses were favored in VDJdb matching, and private and CD4 specificities were missed.

Each single cDNA molecule received a unique molecular identifier. Using its own MiXCR run on the 5' RACE reads, TCRdb lists one record per CDR3 protein. The table includes 65,000 to 80,000 distinct CDR3 sequences, roughly 10% detected once. The clonotype originates from an adult who was a healthcare worker with PCR-confirmed SARS-CoV-2 infection or an uninfected control (not recorded which). This chain uses TRBV28 with TRBJ1-2; D is unresolved. Sequenced input: whole blood. The CDR3 coding sequence is TGTGCCAGCGCCCCCCGAATGAGGACCTATGGCTACACCTTC. Translation: CASAPRMRTYGYTF.